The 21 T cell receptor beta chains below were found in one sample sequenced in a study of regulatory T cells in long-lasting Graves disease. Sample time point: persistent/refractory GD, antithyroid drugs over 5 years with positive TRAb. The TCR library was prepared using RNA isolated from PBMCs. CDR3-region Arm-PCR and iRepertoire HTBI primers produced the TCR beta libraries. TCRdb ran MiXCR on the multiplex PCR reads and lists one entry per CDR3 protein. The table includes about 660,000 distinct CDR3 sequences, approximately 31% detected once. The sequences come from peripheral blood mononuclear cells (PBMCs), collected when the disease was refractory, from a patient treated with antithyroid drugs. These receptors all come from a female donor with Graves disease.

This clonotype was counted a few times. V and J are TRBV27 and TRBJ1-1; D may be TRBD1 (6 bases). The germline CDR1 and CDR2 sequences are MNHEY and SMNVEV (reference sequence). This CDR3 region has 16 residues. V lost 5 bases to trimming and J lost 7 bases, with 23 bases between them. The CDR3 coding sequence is TGTGCCAGCAGTCTAGGGGGGGTCTCTCCTCGAGGTGAAGCTTTCTTT. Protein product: CASSLGGVSPRGEAFF.

CDR3: CSARRTRISYEQYF. In DNA, the CDR3 is TGCAGTGCTAGAAGAACAAGAATCTCCTACGAGCAGTACTTC. V and J are TRBV20-1 and TRBJ2-7, with no clear D. Trimming cost V 2 bases and J 0 bases, with 11 bases left between them. Germline V lookup: CDR1 DFQATT, CDR2 SNEGSKA (reference sequence). This CDR3 contains 14 residues.

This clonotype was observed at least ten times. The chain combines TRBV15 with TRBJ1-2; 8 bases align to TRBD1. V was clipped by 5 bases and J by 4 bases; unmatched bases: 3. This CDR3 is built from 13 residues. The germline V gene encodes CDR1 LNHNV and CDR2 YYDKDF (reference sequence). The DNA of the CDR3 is TGTGCCACCAGCGCCGGGACAGGCTATGGCTACACCTTC. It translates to CATSAGTGYGYTF.

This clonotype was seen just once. The chain's CDR3 is CASTDRTVLSSPLHF. CDR3 DNA sequence: TGTGCCAGCACCGATCGGACAGTTCTTAGTTCACCCCTCCACTTT. The chain carries TRBV28 and TRBJ1-6; maybe TRBD1 (6 bases). The ends were cut back, 7 bases at V and 9 bases at J, with 19 bases in the middle. The CDR3 has 15 amino acids. CDR1 and CDR2 (germline): MDHEN, SYDVKM.

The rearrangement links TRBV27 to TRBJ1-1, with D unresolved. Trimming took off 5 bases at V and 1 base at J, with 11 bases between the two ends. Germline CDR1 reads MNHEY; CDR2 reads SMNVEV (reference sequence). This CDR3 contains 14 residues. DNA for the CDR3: TGTGCCAGCAGTCCCCTCCTCCCGAACACTGAAGCTTTCTTT. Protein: CASSPLLPNTEAFF.

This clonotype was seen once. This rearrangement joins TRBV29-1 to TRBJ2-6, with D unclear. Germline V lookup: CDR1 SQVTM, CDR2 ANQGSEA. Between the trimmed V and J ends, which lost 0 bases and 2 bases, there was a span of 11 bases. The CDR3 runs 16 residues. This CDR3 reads CSVEDRVAAGANVLTF. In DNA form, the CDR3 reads TGCAGCGTTGAAGATCGGGTGGCAGCTGGGGCCAACGTCCTGACTTTC.

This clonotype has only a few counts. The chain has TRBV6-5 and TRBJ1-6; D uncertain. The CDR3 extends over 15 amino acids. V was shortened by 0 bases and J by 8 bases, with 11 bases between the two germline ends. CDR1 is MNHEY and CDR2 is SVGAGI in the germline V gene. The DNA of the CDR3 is TGTGCCAGCAGTTACTCTTTCGGGTTCGATTCACCCCTCCACTTT. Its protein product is CASSYSFGFDSPLHF.

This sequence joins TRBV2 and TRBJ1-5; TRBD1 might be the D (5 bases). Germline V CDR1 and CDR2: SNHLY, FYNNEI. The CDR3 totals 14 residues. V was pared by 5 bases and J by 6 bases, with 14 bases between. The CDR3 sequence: CASSTGLSLQPQHF. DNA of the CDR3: TGTGCCAGCAGTACGGGACTCTCGCTTCAGCCCCAGCATTTT. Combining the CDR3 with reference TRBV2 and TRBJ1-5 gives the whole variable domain EPEVTQTPSHQVTQMGQEVILRCVPISNHLYFYWYRQILGQKVEFLVSFYNNEISEKSEIFDDQFSVERPDGSNFTLKIRSTKLEDSAMYFCASSTGLSLQPQHFGDGTRLSIL.

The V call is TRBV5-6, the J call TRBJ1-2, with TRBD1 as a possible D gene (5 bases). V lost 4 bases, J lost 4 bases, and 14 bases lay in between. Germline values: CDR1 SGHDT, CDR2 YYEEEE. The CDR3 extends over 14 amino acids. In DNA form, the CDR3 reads TGTGCCAGCAGCCAGGGCAGGAGTCCCTATGGCTACACCTTC. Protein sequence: CASSQGRSPYGYTF.

The CDR3 DNA reads as TGTGCCAGCAGCCGAAGACAGGGAGGACAGCCCCAGCATTTT. This gives the protein CASSRRQGGQPQHF. The genes are TRBV3-1 and TRBJ1-5; TRBD1 agrees at 7 bases. This CDR3 region has 14 residues. V shed 4 bases and J 7 bases; nucleotides not matched to a gene: 7. Germline assignment: CDR1 LGHDT and CDR2 YNNKEL (reference sequence).

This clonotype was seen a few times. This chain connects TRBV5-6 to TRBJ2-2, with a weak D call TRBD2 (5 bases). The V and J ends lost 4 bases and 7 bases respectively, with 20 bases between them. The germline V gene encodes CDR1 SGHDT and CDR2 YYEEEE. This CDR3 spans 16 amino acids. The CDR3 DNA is TGTGCCAGCAGCCTAGGTAACGGGCGACTATTCGGGGAGCTGTTTTTT. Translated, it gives CASSLGNGRLFGELFF.

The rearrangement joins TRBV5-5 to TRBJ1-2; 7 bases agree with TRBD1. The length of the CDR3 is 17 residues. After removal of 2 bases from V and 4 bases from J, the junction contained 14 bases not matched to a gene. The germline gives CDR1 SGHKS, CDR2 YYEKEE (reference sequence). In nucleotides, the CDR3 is TGTGCCAGCAGCTTCGAGAGGGGGCGAGGTCATATCTATGGCTACACCTTC. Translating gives CASSFERGRGHIYGYTF.

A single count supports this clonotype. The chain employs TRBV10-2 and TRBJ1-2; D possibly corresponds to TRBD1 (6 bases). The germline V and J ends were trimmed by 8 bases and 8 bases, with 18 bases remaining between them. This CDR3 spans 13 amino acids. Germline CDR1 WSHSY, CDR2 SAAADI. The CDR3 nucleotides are TGCGCCAGCTTCGGACAGCGGAAGGAGGGCTACACCTTC. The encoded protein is CASFGQRKEGYTF.

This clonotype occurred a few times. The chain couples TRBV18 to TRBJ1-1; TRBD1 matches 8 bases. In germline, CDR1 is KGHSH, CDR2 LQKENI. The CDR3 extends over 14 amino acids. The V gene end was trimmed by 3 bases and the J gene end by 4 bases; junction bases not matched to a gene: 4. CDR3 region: CASSPTGEGTEAFF. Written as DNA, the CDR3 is TGTGCCAGCTCACCGACAGGGGAAGGCACTGAAGCTTTCTTT.

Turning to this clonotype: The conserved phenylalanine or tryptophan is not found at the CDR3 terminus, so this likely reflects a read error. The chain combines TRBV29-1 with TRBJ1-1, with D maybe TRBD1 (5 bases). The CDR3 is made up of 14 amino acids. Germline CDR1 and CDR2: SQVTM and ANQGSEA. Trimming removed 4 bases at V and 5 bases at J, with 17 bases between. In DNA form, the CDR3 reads TGCAGCGTTGTGACCAGGGTGGGATCTACTGAAGCTTTCCTT. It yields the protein CSVVTRVGSTEAFL.

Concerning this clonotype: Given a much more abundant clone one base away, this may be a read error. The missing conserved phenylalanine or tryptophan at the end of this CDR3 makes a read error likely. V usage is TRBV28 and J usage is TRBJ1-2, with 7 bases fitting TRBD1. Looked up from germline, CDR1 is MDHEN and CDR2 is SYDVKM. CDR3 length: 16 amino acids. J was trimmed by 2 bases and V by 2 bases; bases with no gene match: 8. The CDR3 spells CASSLRERGRNYGYTS. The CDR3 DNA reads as TGTGCCAGCAGTTTAAGAGAGAGGGGGCGAAACTATGGCTACACCTCC.

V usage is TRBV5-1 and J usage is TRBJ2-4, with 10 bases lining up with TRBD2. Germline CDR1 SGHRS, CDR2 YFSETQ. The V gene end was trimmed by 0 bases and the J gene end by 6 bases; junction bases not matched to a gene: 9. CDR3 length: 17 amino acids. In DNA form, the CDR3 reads TGCGCCAGCAGCTTGGACCCTAGCGGGGGCACTCCAAACATTCAGTACTTC. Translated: CASSLDPSGGTPNIQYF.

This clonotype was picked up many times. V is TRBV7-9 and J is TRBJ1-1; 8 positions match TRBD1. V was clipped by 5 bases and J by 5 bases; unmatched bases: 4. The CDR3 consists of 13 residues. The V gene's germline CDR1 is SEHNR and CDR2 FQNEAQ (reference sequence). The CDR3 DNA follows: TGTGCCAGCAGCGCACAGGGGGGAACTGAAGCTTTCTTT. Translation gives CASSAQGGTEAFF.

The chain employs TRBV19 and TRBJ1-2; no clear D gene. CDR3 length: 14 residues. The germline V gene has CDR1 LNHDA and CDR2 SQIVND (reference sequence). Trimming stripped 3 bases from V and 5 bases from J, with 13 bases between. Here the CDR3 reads CASSMTGIAYGYTF. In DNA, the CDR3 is TGTGCCAGTAGTATGACGGGGATCGCTTATGGCTACACCTTC.

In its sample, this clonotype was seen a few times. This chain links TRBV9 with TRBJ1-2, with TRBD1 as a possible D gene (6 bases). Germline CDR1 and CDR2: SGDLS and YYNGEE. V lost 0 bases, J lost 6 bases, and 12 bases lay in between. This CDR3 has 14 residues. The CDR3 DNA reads TGTGCCAGCAGCGTAGAGGACAGACCCCATGGCTACACCTTC. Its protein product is CASSVEDRPHGYTF.

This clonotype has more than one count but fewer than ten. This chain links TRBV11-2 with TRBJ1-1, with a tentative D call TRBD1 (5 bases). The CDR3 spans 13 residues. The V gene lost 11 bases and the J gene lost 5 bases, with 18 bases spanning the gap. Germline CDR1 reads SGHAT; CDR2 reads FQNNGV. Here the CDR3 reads CAWTEAGWTEAFF. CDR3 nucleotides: TGTGCCTGGACCGAGGCAGGGTGGACTGAAGCTTTCTTT.